This T cell receptor (beta chain) was recovered during a study of blood T cell repertoires in COVID-19. About the study: Two consecutive negative NP/OP PCR tests, clearance, or resolved symptoms defined Cohort 3 recovery. The cDNA or gDNA used as material had been derived from T cells, B-cell-depleted T cells, or PBMCs. Spain, Italy and the United States supplied samples that represented acute and convalescent COVID-19.

Generated by immunoSEQ multiplex PCR, the TCRdb table keeps only in-frame clones and is missing some. The sample has hundreds of thousands of clones, more than 70% seen once; the top ten hold approximately 1.9%. This CDR3 region has 16 residues. Trimming cost V 3 bases and J 2 bases, with 15 bases left between them. Germline V gene lookup returns CDR1 SGHRS and CDR2 YFSETQ. Participants came from about 23 US areas, aged about 18 to 89 years. The clonotype originates from a man aged 35 to 55 in a cohort exposed to, infected with or recovered from COVID-19 (not recorded which). V and J are TRBV5-1 and TRBJ2-1; D might be TRBD1 (6 bases). Sequencing was done on a sample of PBMCs or T cells enriched from blood (not recorded which). Here the CDR3 DNA reads TGCGCCAGCAGCTCTACAGGGTCAGTCGCCTACAATGAGCAGTTCTTC. Translated: CASSSTGSVAYNEQFF. Combining the CDR3 with reference TRBV5-1 and TRBJ2-1 gives the whole variable domain KAGVTQTPRYLIKTRGQQVTLSCSPISGHRSVSWYQQTPGQGLQFLFEYFSETQRNKGNFPGRFSGRQFSNSRSEMNVSTLELGDSALYLCASSSTGSVAYNEQFFGPGTRLTVL.